This T cell receptor (beta chain) was observed in a study of shared clonotypes between healthy human individuals. Trimming stripped 3 bases from V and 0 bases from J, with 12 bases between. There are 15 residues in the CDR3. From germline, CDR1 is SGHRS and CDR2 YFSETQ. In the original analysis: Without quality scores, immunoSEQ junctional reads could not be filtered like full-length reads. The data were produced by immunoSEQ multiplex PCR, yet TCRdb's version contains in-frame clones alone and is incomplete. Clone size and V and J calls were adopted from that table, with D and trimming inferred from the DNA. The table includes under 600,000 clones, around 76% detected once. This clone was seen a few times.

Sample: PBMCs. The receptor's source is a middle-aged woman in good health. Some clones in this sample may be carry-over from other donors' samples. V is TRBV5-1 and J is TRBJ2-5; possibly TRBD1 for D (6 bases). CDR3 sequence reads: CASSSSDRYQETQYF. CDR3 bases: TGCGCCAGCAGCTCGAGCGACAGGTACCAAGAGACCCAGTACTTC.